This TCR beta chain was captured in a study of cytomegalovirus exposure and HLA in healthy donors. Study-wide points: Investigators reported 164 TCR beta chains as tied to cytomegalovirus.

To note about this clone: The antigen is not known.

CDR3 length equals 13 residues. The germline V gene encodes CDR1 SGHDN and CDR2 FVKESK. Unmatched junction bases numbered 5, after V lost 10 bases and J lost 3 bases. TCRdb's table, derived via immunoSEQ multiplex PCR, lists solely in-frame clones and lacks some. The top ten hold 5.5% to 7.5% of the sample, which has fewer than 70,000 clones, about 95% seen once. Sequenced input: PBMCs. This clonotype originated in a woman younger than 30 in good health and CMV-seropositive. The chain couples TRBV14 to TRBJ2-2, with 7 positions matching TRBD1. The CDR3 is CATKDRDTGELFF. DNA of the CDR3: TGTGCCACCAAAGACAGGGACACCGGGGAGCTGTTTTTT.